This is a list of T cell receptor beta chains from one sample in a study of response to subunit inactivated influenza vaccine. TCRdb ran MiXCR on the RT-PCR reads and lists one entry per CDR3 protein. This sample yields some 150,000 distinct CDR3 sequences, of which roughly 12% are seen a single time; 25% to 35% belongs to the top ten. The data also belong to a second study, concerning T cells expressing NK-cell markers.

The sequencing used CD8+ T cells sorted from PBMCs, collected approximately 12 days after vaccination. The source of these receptors is a man between 50 and 59 years old who received an inactivated influenza vaccine. Each CDR3 is given with its conserved first and last residue. The order of the fields is J gene, D gene, V gene, clone size, CDR3 DNA, CDR3 protein. A D gene is named only where the DNA matches it firmly. A row's size may be missing; if present it is once, few, many or a size class.

TRBJ2-5	TRBD1	TRBV12-3/TRBV12-4	NA	TGTGCCAGCAGTTTATCGGACAGGGGACAAGAGACCCAGTACTTC	CASSLSDRGQETQYF
TRBJ1-4	NA	TRBV4-3	NA	TGCGCCAGCAGCCACCTGCAGGGAGAAGCGAATGAAAAACTGTTTTTT	CASSHLQGEANEKLFF
TRBJ2-1	TRBD2	TRBV4-3	NA	TGCGCCAGCAGCCAAGAACTGTCGGGACTAGACTACAATGAGCAGTTCTTC	CASSQELSGLDYNEQFF
TRBJ1-4	TRBD1	TRBV7-8	many	TGTGCCAGCAGCTTGGGACAGGGCGGCGAAAAACTGTTTTTT	CASSLGQGGEKLFF
TRBJ2-5	NA	TRBV12-3/TRBV12-4	many	TGTGCCAGCAGGGGGGGTCTCGAGACCCAGTACTTC	CASRGGLETQYF
TRBJ2-7	TRBD2	TRBV4-2	NA	TGTGCCAGCAGCCCCGCGAGGGAGGGCTACGAGCAGTACTTC	CASSPAREGYEQYF
TRBJ2-1	NA	TRBV29-1	many	TGCAGCGTTGAATACTTCCTAGCACAGTTCTTC	CSVEYFLAQFF
TRBJ1-5	NA	TRBV28	NA	TGTGCCAGCGAGGGGCCAGGGCAGCCCCAGCATTTT	CASEGPGQPQHF
TRBJ2-5	NA	TRBV3-1	NA	TGTGCCAGCAGCCATGAGGGAGCCCTCCAAGAGACCCAGTACTTC	CASSHEGALQETQYF
TRBJ2-1	NA	TRBV6-5	many	TGTGCCAGCAGTTCCTTACTCAACAATGAGCAGTTCTTC	CASSSLLNNEQFF
TRBJ1-3	TRBD1	TRBV7-9	NA	TGTGCCAGCAGCAAGACAGGGGGCGCTGGAAACACCATATATTTT	CASSKTGGAGNTIYF
TRBJ1-2	NA	TRBV2	few	TGTGCCAGCAGTGATGGCCCGGCCCGTGGCTACACCTTC	CASSDGPARGYTF
TRBJ2-5	NA	TRBV21-1	NA	TGTGCCAGCAGTCTGACGGGGGTAGCGGGGGAAAAAGAGACCCAGTACTTC	CASSLTGVAGEKETQYF
TRBJ2-1	NA	TRBV4-3	many	TGCGCCAGCAGCCAAGAAGTAGGGGGCTACAATGAGCAGTTCTTC	CASSQEVGGYNEQFF
TRBJ2-7	NA	TRBV9	few	TGTGCCAGCAGCGGGGGGGCTATGAGCTCCTACGAGCAGTACTTC	CASSGGAMSSYEQYF
TRBJ2-7	NA	TRBV5-6	NA	TGTGCCAGCAGCTTGGCGACATATGGCGAGCAGTACTTC	CASSLATYGEQYF
TRBJ2-7	NA	TRBV28	few	TGTGCCAGCAGTTTATTCCGGGCTACCGCCTACGAGCAGTACTTC	CASSLFRATAYEQYF
TRBJ2-1	NA	TRBV20-1	few	TGCAGTGCTAGACTAGCGCCGAGCTCCTACAATGAGCAGTTCTTC	CSARLAPSSYNEQFF
TRBJ1-1	NA	TRBV4-3	many	TGCGCCAGCAGCCAATCGCGGCTAACAACTGAAGCTTTCTTT	CASSQSRLTTEAFF
TRBJ1-5	TRBD1	TRBV7-9	NA	TGTGCCAGCAGCGTGGGACAGAGCAATCAGCCCCAGCATTTT	CASSVGQSNQPQHF
TRBJ2-7	NA	TRBV28	NA	TGTGCCAGCAGTTTAGGGGGGGGCCTAAGCTCCTACGAGCAGTACTTC	CASSLGGGLSSYEQYF
TRBJ2-1	TRBD2	TRBV7-2	few	TGTGCCAGCAGCTTAGCGTGGGGGACGAGCGGGGGGAGCAATGAGCAGTTCTTC	CASSLAWGTSGGSNEQFF
TRBJ2-2	TRBD2	TRBV12-3/TRBV12-4	few	TGTGCCAGCACCTTAGTTGCGGGGGGGGTCGGGGAGCTGTTTTTT	CASTLVAGGVGELFF
TRBJ2-3	NA	TRBV9	NA	TGTGCCAGCAGCGACCCAGGGGGCGCGCGGCGGGGGTACACAGATACGCAGTATTTT	CASSDPGGARRGYTDTQYF
TRBJ2-1	TRBD2	TRBV10-3	many	TGTGCCATCAGTGAGTCGATGGGACTAGCGGACAATGAGCAGTTCTTC	CAISESMGLADNEQFF
TRBJ2-5	TRBD2	TRBV5-1	few	TGCGCCAGCAGCTTAGGTCTAGCGGGAGTGGAAGAGACCCAGTACTTC	CASSLGLAGVEETQYF
TRBJ1-4	NA	TRBV12-3/TRBV12-4	few	TGTGCCAGCAGTTTTAGAGAGGTCTTAAGTGAAAAACTGTTTTTT	CASSFREVLSEKLFF
TRBJ2-5	TRBD2	TRBV12-3/TRBV12-4	NA	TGTGCCAGCAGCCCGACGGGGAGGGAAGAGACCCAGTACTTC	CASSPTGREETQYF
TRBJ1-5	TRBD1	TRBV9	few	TGTGCCAGCAGCGAGGGACAGGGGCGTCAGCCCCAGCATTTT	CASSEGQGRQPQHF
TRBJ1-1	NA	TRBV24-1	few	TGTGCCACCAGTGTCCAGGGGTCCACTGAAGCTTTCTTT	CATSVQGSTEAFF
TRBJ2-1	NA	TRBV7-2	NA	TGTGCCAGCTGGCGGGGAAGCTCCTACAATGAGCAGTTCTTC	CASWRGSSYNEQFF
TRBJ1-2	NA	TRBV14	many	TGTGCCAGCAGCCAAGCGGCGAACTTGGCCTTCTTC	CASSQAANLAFF
TRBJ1-2	NA	TRBV7-9	NA	TGTGCCAGCAGCTTATATGATGACGGTGGCTACACCTTC	CASSLYDDGGYTF